The subject of this entry is one T cell receptor beta chain. These data come from a study of CD4 T cells in relation to SARS-CoV-2 and coronaviruses. Study summary: Median patient age was roughly 36 years, spanning 21 to 72 years. Crossreactive spike epitopes shared across donors were mapped to their HLA restriction.

Repertoires were generated with immunoSEQ multiplex PCR, while TCRdb's copy carries only in-frame clones and drops some. The table has about 37,000 clones, 70% to 90% seen once. Cryopreserved PBMCs were CD4-enriched, then split into naive and memory cells. The CDR3 spans 11 residues. The germline CDR1 and CDR2 sequences are SNHLY and FYNNEI. V lost 10 bases to trimming and J lost 5 bases, with 11 bases between them. This sequence joins TRBV2 and TRBJ2-5, with unresolved D. The clonotype comes from an adult with COVID-19. The material sequenced was memory CD4+ T cells from PBMCs. This CDR3 reads CATKLGETQYF. The CDR3, as DNA: TGTGCCACCAAGCTCGGCGAGACCCAGTACTTC.